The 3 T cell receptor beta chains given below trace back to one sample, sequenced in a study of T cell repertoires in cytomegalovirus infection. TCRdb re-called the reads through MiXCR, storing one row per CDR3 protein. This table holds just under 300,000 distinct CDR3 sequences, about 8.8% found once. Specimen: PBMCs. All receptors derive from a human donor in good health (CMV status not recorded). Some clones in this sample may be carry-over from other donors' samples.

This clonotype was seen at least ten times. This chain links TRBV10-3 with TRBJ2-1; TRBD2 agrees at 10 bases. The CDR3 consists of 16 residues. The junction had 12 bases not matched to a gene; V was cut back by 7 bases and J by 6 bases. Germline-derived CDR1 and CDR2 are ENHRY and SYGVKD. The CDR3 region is CAITTSSGGAGNEQFF. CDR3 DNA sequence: TGTGCCATCACTACATCAAGCGGGGGGGCCGGCAATGAGCAGTTCTTC.

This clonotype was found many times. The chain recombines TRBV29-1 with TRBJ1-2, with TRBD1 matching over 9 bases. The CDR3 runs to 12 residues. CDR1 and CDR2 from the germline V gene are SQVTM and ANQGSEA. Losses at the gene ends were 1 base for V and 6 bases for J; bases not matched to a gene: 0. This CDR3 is CSVEGTGDGYTF. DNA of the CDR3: TGCAGCGTTGAAGGGACAGGGGATGGCTACACCTTC.

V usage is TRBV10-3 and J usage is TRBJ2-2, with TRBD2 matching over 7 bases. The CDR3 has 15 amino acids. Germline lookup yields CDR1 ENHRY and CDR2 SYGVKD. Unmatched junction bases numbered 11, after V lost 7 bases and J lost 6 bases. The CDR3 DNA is TGTGCCATCAAGGGCTCGGGGGGTCTATCCGGGGAGCTGTTTTTT. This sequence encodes CAIKGSGGLSGELFF.